The clone carrying this T cell receptor (beta chain) showed up just a few times. The sample belongs to a study of blood T cell repertoires in COVID-19. About the research overall: The United States, Italy and Spain were the sources of the acute and convalescent COVID-19 samples. In each case, the material was cDNA or gDNA derived from T cells, B-cell-depleted T cells, or PBMCs.

Measured with immunoSEQ multiplex PCR; TCRdb has only the in-frame clones, and not every one. The table includes about 190,000 clones, under 90% detected once. CDR3 length: 15 residues. V was clipped by 10 bases and J by 1 base; unmatched bases: 9. The germline V gene has CDR1 LNHDA and CDR2 SQIVND (reference sequence). V and J are TRBV19 and TRBJ1-5, with 8 nucleotides matching TRBD1. Material for sequencing was peripheral blood. This clonotype was sampled from a man aged 40-49 years with acute or convalescent COVID-19. The CDR3 reads CATDTGGLSNQPQHF. In DNA form, the CDR3 reads TGTGCCACCGACACAGGGGGTCTAAGCAATCAGCCCCAGCATTTT.